These 32 T cell receptor beta chains were all obtained from the same sample, sequenced in a study of cytomegalovirus exposure and HLA in healthy donors (TCRdb year 2017). The library came from the immunoSEQ multiplex PCR assay. For the multiplex PCR, a mixture combining 60 forward primers for TCR Vbeta segments and 13 reverse primers for TCR Jbeta segments was used. TCRdb obtained this table from immuneACCESS and retained in-frame rearrangements with V and J assigned. These tables miss some clones; where compared with another copy, unresolved V genes account for less than half of the shortfall, and the remainder is unexplained. The sample table shows fewer than 150,000 clones, and about 80% are seen once. Around 5% of the sample is in the top ten clones. The sample consisted of PBMCs. These TCRs come from a male donor in good health and CMV-seronegative.

The rearrangement joins TRBV2 to TRBJ1-1, with D possibly TRBD1 on 5 matching bases. Germline assignment: CDR1 SNHLY and CDR2 FYNNEI. CDR3 size: 14 residues. Between the trimmed V and J ends, which lost 4 bases and 4 bases, there was a span of 13 bases. CDR3 sequence: CASSVQGWGTEAFF. DNA for the CDR3: TGTGCCAGCAGTGTCCAGGGATGGGGCACTGAAGCTTTCTTT. Combining the CDR3 with reference TRBV2 and TRBJ1-1 gives the whole variable domain EPEVTQTPSHQVTQMGQEVILRCVPISNHLYFYWYRQILGQKVEFLVSFYNNEISEKSEIFDDQFSVERPDGSNFTLKIRSTKLEDSAMYFCASSVQGWGTEAFFGQGTRLTVV.

The chain links TRBV5-1 to TRBJ2-1; 8 nucleotides line up with TRBD1. The V segment lost 0 bases and the J segment 4 bases; nucleotides outside the gene matches: 3. Looked up from germline, CDR1 is SGHRS and CDR2 is YFSETQ. The CDR3 has 15 amino acids. CDR3 sequence (DNA): TGCGCCAGCAGCTTGGGGGGGACAGGATACAATGAGCAGTTCTTC. Translated: CASSLGGTGYNEQFF. Complete variable domain (other parts from reference TRBV5-1 and TRBJ2-1): KAGVTQTPRYLIKTRGQQVTLSCSPISGHRSVSWYQQTPGQGLQFLFEYFSETQRNKGNFPGRFSGRQFSNSRSEMNVSTLELGDSALYLCASSLGGTGYNEQFFGPGTRLTVL.

The chain recombines TRBV6-1 with TRBJ2-6; D remains unclear. CDR1 is MNHNS and CDR2 is SASEGT in the germline V gene. Trimming cost V 1 base and J 0 bases, with 4 bases left between them. CDR3 length: 15 amino acids. CDR3 in DNA: TGTGCCAGCAGTGAAGACAGCTCTGGGGCCAACGTCCTGACTTTC. Protein product: CASSEDSSGANVLTF.

The chain has TRBV7-8 and TRBJ1-6, with 9 bases matching TRBD1. The CDR3 consists of 14 residues. Germline V CDR1 and CDR2: SGHVS, FQNEAQ. V was pared by 5 bases and J by 9 bases, with 5 bases of the junction left unmatched. CDR3 sequence: CASSLQGAFSPLHF. In DNA form, the CDR3 reads TGTGCCAGCAGCCTACAGGGGGCATTTTCACCCCTCCACTTT.

This clone was detected only a few times. This same CDR3 is encoded by further DNA sequences in the sample. V is TRBV5-1 and J is TRBJ2-7; 9 nucleotides match TRBD2. Germline assignment: CDR1 SGHRS and CDR2 YFSETQ. V was pared by 0 bases and J by 3 bases, with 1 base of the junction left unmatched. The CDR3 runs 14 residues. This CDR3 reads CASSLGSGGYEQYF. The CDR3 DNA sequence: TGCGCCAGCAGCTTGGGTAGCGGGGGCTACGAGCAGTACTTC. Filled out from reference TRBV5-1 and TRBJ2-7, the complete variable domain reads KAGVTQTPRYLIKTRGQQVTLSCSPISGHRSVSWYQQTPGQGLQFLFEYFSETQRNKGNFPGRFSGRQFSNSRSEMNVSTLELGDSALYLCASSLGSGGYEQYFGPGTRLTVT.

The CDR3 DNA is TGTGCCAGCAGCGTAATGAGCGGGGGGGCTGTTGAGCAGTTCTTC. Amino acids: CASSVMSGGAVEQFF. This chain connects TRBV9 to TRBJ2-1; 10 bases align to TRBD2. V lost 1 base, J lost 9 bases, and 7 bases stayed unmatched. Germline CDR1 is SGDLS and CDR2 is YYNGEE. The CDR3 is 15 amino acids.

This clone was seen a handful of times. The sample contains more than one DNA sequence encoding this CDR3. The chain combines TRBV7-9 with TRBJ2-7; D is perhaps TRBD2 (6 bases). The CDR3 contains 14 residues. CDR1 SEHNR and CDR2 FQNEAQ come from the germline V gene (reference sequence). V was shortened by 6 bases and J by 0 bases, with 12 bases between the two germline ends. CDR3 coding DNA: TGTGCCAGCAGTTTGGCGGGGAGCTCCTACGAGCAGTACTTC. Its translation is CASSLAGSSYEQYF.

The rearrangement uses TRBV7-2 and TRBJ2-7; 11 bases are a match to TRBD1. Germline V gene sequence: CDR1 SGHTA, CDR2 FQGNSA. Unmatched junction bases numbered 2, after V lost 0 bases and J lost 4 bases. The CDR3 spans 15 residues. The CDR3 sequence: CASSLARDRGYEQYF. Here the CDR3 DNA reads TGTGCCAGCAGCTTAGCCCGGGACAGGGGGTACGAGCAGTACTTC.

The rearrangement uses TRBV7-9 and TRBJ2-7, with 8 bases aligning to TRBD1. CDR3 length: 16 residues. The V and J ends lost 10 bases and 2 bases, in that order; junction bases with no gene match: 16. Germline V gene sequence: CDR1 SEHNR, CDR2 FQNEAQ (reference sequence). In DNA form, the CDR3 reads TGTGCCATCACCGGGACAGGTTCAAAGGGGGCCTACGAGCAGTACTTC. Protein sequence: CAITGTGSKGAYEQYF.

The chain joins TRBV7-9 to TRBJ2-3, with 11 bases that match TRBD1. The CDR3 has 15 residues. V shed 6 bases, J shed 5 bases, and the junction held 7 bases outside the gene matches. Germline V gene lookup returns CDR1 SEHNR and CDR2 FQNEAQ (reference sequence). The CDR3 spells CASSSDRGQRDTQYF. The CDR3 bases are TGTGCCAGCAGTTCGGACAGGGGGCAGAGAGATACGCAGTATTTT. The complete variable domain, with remaining parts taken from reference TRBV7-9 and TRBJ2-3, reads DTGVSQNPRHKITKRGQNVTFRCDPISEHNRLYWYRQTLGQGPEFLTYFQNEAQLEKSRLLSDRFSAERPKGSFSTLEIQRTEQGDSAMYLCASSSDRGQRDTQYFGPGTRLTVL.

The chain has TRBV30 and TRBJ1-2, with TRBD1 identical over 8 bases. Germline assignment: CDR1 GTSNPN and CDR2 SVGIG (reference sequence). V lost 2 bases and J lost 4; bases outside the gene matches: 3. The CDR3 covers 13 residues. CDR3: CAWSPGTGYGYTF. CDR3 DNA sequence: TGTGCCTGGAGTCCCGGGACAGGCTATGGCTACACCTTC.

The chain recombines TRBV18 with TRBJ1-1, with D maybe TRBD1 (6 bases). Deletions cut 2 bases from V and 4 bases from J, with 14 bases between. Germline V gene data show CDR1 as KGHSH and CDR2 as LQKENI. The length of the CDR3 is 15 residues. The CDR3 spells CASSPNQGQFTEAFF. For the CDR3, the DNA is TGTGCCAGCTCACCAAACCAGGGGCAGTTCACTGAAGCTTTCTTT.

The V call is TRBV7-2, the J call TRBJ2-7, with 8 bases lining up with TRBD2. The CDR3 is 15 amino acids. Germline-derived CDR1 and CDR2 are SGHTA and FQGNSA. After removal of 6 bases from V and 7 bases from J, the junction contained 14 bases not matched to a gene. CDR3 sequence reads: CASSTLAAPLGEQYF. The CDR3 nucleotides are TGTGCCAGCAGTACACTAGCGGCCCCGCTGGGAGAGCAGTACTTC.

The chain employs TRBV5-4 and TRBJ1-4; possibly TRBD1 for D (6 bases). Trimming pared 2 bases from V and 0 bases from J, leaving 8 bases between. CDR1 and CDR2 from the germline V gene are SGHNT and YYREEE (reference sequence). The CDR3 is 15 residues long. CDR3 amino acids: CASSLGGATNEKLFF. CDR3 DNA sequence: TGTGCCAGCAGCTTAGGGGGTGCAACTAATGAAAAACTGTTTTTT. Based on the CDR3 plus reference TRBV5-4 and TRBJ1-4, the full variable domain is ETGVTQSPTHLIKTRGQQVTLRCSSQSGHNTVSWYQQALGQGPQFIFQYYREEENGRGNFPPRFSGLQFPNYSSELNVNALELDDSALYLCASSLGGATNEKLFFGSGTQLSVL.

The chain employs TRBV27 and TRBJ1-1; unclear D gene. The CDR3 runs 14 residues. The V gene lost 3 bases and the J gene lost 4 bases, with 12 bases spanning the gap. From germline, CDR1 is MNHEY and CDR2 SMNVEV (reference sequence). The CDR3, as DNA: TGTGCCAGCAGTTTGAGGCCTCAAGGCACTGAAGCTTTCTTT. This encodes CASSLRPQGTEAFF.

The CDR3 nucleotides read TGTGCCAGCGGGGGGTCTTACAATGAGCAGTTCTTC. It yields the protein CASGGSYNEQFF. The chain combines TRBV7-9 with TRBJ2-1, with D perhaps TRBD2 (6 bases). Trimming pared 8 bases from V and 4 bases from J, leaving 9 bases between. This CDR3 is 12 amino acids long. Germline assignment: CDR1 SEHNR and CDR2 FQNEAQ (reference sequence).

This chain uses TRBV6-5 with TRBJ2-1; D remains ambiguous. This CDR3 is built from 12 residues. In germline, CDR1 is MNHEY, CDR2 SVGAGI. V gave up 5 bases and J gave up 9 bases, with 11 bases separating them. The CDR3 nucleotides are TGTGCCAGCAGTCCTACGGGTGGTGAGCAGTTCTTC. Translated, it gives CASSPTGGEQFF.

The chain carries TRBV19 and TRBJ2-7, with 8 bases aligning to TRBD1. The germline V gene encodes CDR1 LNHDA and CDR2 SQIVND (reference sequence). This CDR3 region has 14 residues. Losses at the gene ends were 7 bases for V and 3 bases for J; bases not matched to a gene: 8. CDR3: CASIFPGQVYEQYF. CDR3 coding DNA: TGTGCCAGTATCTTCCCGGGACAGGTCTACGAGCAGTACTTC.

V and J are TRBV4-2 and TRBJ1-1, with D perhaps TRBD1 (5 bases). The V gene lost 4 bases and the J gene lost 2 bases, with 11 bases spanning the gap. CDR3 size: 14 residues. Per the germline V gene, CDR1 is LGHNA and CDR2 is YNFKEQ. The CDR3 is CASSLIGGNTEAFF. CDR3 in DNA: TGTGCCAGCAGCCTTATCGGGGGAAACACTGAAGCTTTCTTT.

V is TRBV19 and J is TRBJ1-4; TRBD1 matches 9 bases. The V and J ends lost 6 bases and 13 bases, in that order; junction bases with no gene match: 12. Per germline, CDR1 LNHDA and CDR2 SQIVND (reference sequence). The CDR3 loop spans 14 amino acids. The CDR3 nucleotides are TGTGCCAGTAGCACCAGGGACAGGGTTCCAGGACTGTTTTTT. Its translation: CASSTRDRVPGLFF.

The V and J genes are TRBV6-1 and TRBJ1-2, with a weak D call TRBD1 (6 bases). This CDR3 has 13 amino acids. V was cut by 6 bases and J by 4 bases, with 12 bases left in between. Germline V gene lookup returns CDR1 MNHNS and CDR2 SASEGT. CDR3 protein: CASRSKDSYGYTF. The CDR3 DNA reads as TGTGCCAGCAGGTCGAAGGACAGCTATGGCTACACCTTC.

This clone was counted only a few times. The genes are TRBV28 and TRBJ1-1, with 9 nucleotides matching TRBD1. The J segment lost 7 bases and the V segment lost 5 bases, leaving 5 bases of the junction unmatched. The germline V gene encodes CDR1 MDHEN and CDR2 SYDVKM. The CDR3 sequence is 13 residues long. CDR3 nucleotides: TGTGCCAGCAGTACAGGGGGCCGGGGTGAAGCTTTCTTT. It translates to CASSTGGRGEAFF.

The CDR3 spells CASSPRSGPGETQYF. CDR3 DNA sequence: TGTGCCAGCAGCCCTCGTTCAGGGCCAGGGGAGACCCAGTACTTC. The chain has TRBV7-9 and TRBJ2-5; perhaps TRBD1 as D (5 bases). The CDR3 is 15 amino acids. V was shortened by 5 bases and J by 5 bases, with 18 bases between the two germline ends. Germline CDR1 SEHNR, CDR2 FQNEAQ (reference sequence).

This clone has just one count. The same CDR3 can be traced to other DNA sequences in this sample. The V call is TRBV5-8, the J call TRBJ1-2; no firm D call. Trimming took off 2 bases at V and 4 bases at J, with 6 bases between the two ends. From germline, CDR1 is SGHTS and CDR2 YDEGEE. The CDR3 has 12 residues. CDR3 bases: TGTGCCAGCAGCTTACAGAGCTATGGCTACACCTTC. This encodes CASSLQSYGYTF.

The chain is built from TRBV16 and TRBJ1-5, with 7 bases fitting TRBD1. The V and J ends lost 5 bases and 7 bases, in that order; junction bases with no gene match: 5. Germline assignment: CDR1 KGHSY and CDR2 FQNENV. CDR3 length: 13 residues. The CDR3 DNA follows: TGTGCCAGCAGCGCGGGACAGACACAGCCCCAGCATTTT. Protein product: CASSAGQTQPQHF. The entire variable domain, with the rest obtained from reference TRBV16 and TRBJ1-5, is as follows: GEEVAQTPKHLVRGEGQKAKLYCAPIKGHSYVFWYQQVLKNEFKFLISFQNENVFDETGMPKERFSAKCLPNSPCSLEIQATKLEDSAVYFCASSAGQTQPQHFGDGTRLSIL.

This clone was observed a few times. The CDR3 loop reads CASSLQQGLTGELFF. Written as DNA, the CDR3 is TGTGCCAGCAGCTTACAACAGGGTCTGACCGGGGAGCTGTTTTTT. The rearrangement joins TRBV7-2 to TRBJ2-2, with a weak D call TRBD1 (6 bases). V lost 2 bases to trimming and J lost 5 bases, with 12 bases between them. Germline CDR1 is SGHTA and CDR2 is FQGNSA. The CDR3 sequence is 15 residues long.

The CDR3, as DNA: TGTGCCAGCAGGCGAGGGGAGGCCGGGGAGCTGTTTTTT. Translated, it gives CASRRGEAGELFF. The chain recombines TRBV7-2 with TRBJ2-2; D possibly corresponds to TRBD2 (6 bases). Looked up from germline, CDR1 is SGHTA and CDR2 is FQGNSA. V was shortened by 6 bases and J by 6 bases, with 11 bases between the two germline ends. The CDR3 is 13 amino acids.

This rearrangement joins TRBV7-6 to TRBJ2-7; 10 bases line up with TRBD1. CDR3 size: 14 residues. Germline CDR1 and CDR2: SGHVS and FNYEAQ. V lost 3 bases and J lost 2; bases outside the gene matches: 1. In DNA, the CDR3 is TGTGCCAGCAGCTTGGGGACAGGGGCCTACGAGCAGTACTTC. This translates into CASSLGTGAYEQYF. Combining the CDR3 with reference TRBV7-6 and TRBJ2-7 gives the whole variable domain GAGVSQSPRYKVTKRGQDVALRCDPISGHVSLYWYRQALGQGPEFLTYFNYEAQQDKSGLPNDRFSAERPEGSISTLTIQRTEQRDSAMYRCASSLGTGAYEQYFGPGTRLTVT.

The chain is built from TRBV7-2 and TRBJ2-6; D not resolved. The CDR3 runs 16 residues. Germline CDR1 and CDR2: SGHTA and FQGNSA. V was clipped by 2 bases and J by 2 bases, with 10 bases between them. The chain's CDR3 is CASSLIRRAGANVLTF. CDR3 sequence (DNA): TGTGCCAGCAGCTTAATCAGACGGGCTGGGGCCAACGTCCTGACTTTC.

This clone was observed a few times. V gene TRBV7-2 combines with J gene TRBJ2-5; D is uncertain. Gene TRBJ2-7 matches the end of the DNA better, so the J call may be wrong. The CDR3 extends over 11 amino acids. The V gene's germline CDR1 is SGHTA and CDR2 FQGNSA. In DNA, the CDR3 is TGTGCCAGCAGCTCCTTCTACGAGCAGTACTTC. It yields the protein CASSSFYEQYF.

This clone appeared a single time. This chain uses TRBV6-5 with TRBJ2-7; TRBD1 might be the D (6 bases). Germline CDR1 reads MNHEY; CDR2 reads SVGAGI. V was pared by 4 bases and J by 4 bases, with 14 bases between. The CDR3 totals 14 residues. This CDR3 is CASSSLGQFYEQYF. CDR3 coding DNA: TGTGCCAGCAGTTCCTTAGGACAGTTTTACGAGCAGTACTTC.

The chain employs TRBV6-6 and TRBJ2-3; D perhaps matches TRBD2 (7 bases). The germline CDR1 and CDR2 sequences are MNHNY and SVGAGI (reference sequence). V gave up 2 bases and J gave up 1 base, with 10 bases separating them. The CDR3 extends over 15 amino acids. The CDR3 DNA is TGTGCCAGCAGTTACGGGGGGGGGCGCACAGATACGCAGTATTTT. Translating gives CASSYGGGRTDTQYF.